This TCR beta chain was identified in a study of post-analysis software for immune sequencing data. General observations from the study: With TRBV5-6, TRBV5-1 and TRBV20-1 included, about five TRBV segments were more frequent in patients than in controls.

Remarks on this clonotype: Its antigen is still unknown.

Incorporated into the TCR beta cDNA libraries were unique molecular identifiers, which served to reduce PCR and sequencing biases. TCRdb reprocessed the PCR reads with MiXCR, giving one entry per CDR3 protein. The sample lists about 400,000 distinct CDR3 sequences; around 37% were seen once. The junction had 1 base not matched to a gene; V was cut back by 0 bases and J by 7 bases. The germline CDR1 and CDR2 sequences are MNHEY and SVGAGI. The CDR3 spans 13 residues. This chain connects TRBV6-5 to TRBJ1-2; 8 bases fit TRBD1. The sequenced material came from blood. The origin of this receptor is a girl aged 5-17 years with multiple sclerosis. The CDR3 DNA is TGTGCCAGCAGTTACTCCAGGGGGCTTGGCTACACCTTC. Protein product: CASSYSRGLGYTF.